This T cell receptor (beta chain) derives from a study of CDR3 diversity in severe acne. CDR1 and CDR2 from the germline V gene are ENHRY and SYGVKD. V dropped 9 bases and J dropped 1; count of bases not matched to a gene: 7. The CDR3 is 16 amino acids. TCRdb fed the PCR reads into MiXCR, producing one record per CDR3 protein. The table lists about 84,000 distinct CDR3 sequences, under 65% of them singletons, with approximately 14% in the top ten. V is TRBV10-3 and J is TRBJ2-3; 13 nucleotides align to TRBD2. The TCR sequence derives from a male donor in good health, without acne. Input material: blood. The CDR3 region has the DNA TGTGCCATAGGGACTAGCGGGACGTTAGGCACAGATACGCAGTATTTT. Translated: CAIGTSGTLGTDTQYF.